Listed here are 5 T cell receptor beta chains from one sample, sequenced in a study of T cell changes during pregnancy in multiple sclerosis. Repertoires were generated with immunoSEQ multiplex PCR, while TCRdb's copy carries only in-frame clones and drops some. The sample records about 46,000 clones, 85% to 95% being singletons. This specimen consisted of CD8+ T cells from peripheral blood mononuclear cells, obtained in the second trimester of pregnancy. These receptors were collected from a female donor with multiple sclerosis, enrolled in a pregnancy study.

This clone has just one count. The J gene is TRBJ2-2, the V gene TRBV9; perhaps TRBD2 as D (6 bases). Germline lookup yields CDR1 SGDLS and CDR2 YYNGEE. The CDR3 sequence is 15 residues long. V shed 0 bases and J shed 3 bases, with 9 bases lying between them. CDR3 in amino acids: CASSVDGGYTGELFF. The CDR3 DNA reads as TGTGCCAGCAGCGTAGACGGGGGTTACACCGGGGAGCTGTTTTTT.

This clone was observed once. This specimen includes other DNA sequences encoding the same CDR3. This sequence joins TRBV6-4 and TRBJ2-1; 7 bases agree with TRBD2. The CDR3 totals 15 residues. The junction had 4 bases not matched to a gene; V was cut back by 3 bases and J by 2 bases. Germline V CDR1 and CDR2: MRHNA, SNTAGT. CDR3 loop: CASSEGGGAYNEQFF. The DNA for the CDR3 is TGTGCCAGCAGTGAGGGTGGGGGGGCCTACAATGAGCAGTTCTTC.

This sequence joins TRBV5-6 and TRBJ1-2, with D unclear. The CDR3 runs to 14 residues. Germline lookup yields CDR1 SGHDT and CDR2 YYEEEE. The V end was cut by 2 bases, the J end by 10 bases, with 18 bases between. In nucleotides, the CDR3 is TGTGCCAGCAGCTTCGGGTCTTCAACAACTCTCTACACCTTC. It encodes CASSFGSSTTLYTF.

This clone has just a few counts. The CDR3 sequence: CASSEGTGGNGYTF. In DNA form, the CDR3 reads TGTGCCAGCAGTGAAGGGACAGGAGGAAATGGCTACACCTTC. This rearrangement joins TRBV6-1 to TRBJ1-2; 7 nucleotides align to TRBD1. The V and J ends lost 1 base and 6 bases, in that order; junction bases with no gene match: 5. The germline V gene encodes CDR1 MNHNS and CDR2 SASEGT. This CDR3 has 14 amino acids.

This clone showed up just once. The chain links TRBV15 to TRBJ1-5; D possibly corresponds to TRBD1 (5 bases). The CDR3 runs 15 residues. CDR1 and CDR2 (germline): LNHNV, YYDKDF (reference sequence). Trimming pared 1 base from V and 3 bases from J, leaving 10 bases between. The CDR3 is CATSRGPGNNQPQHF. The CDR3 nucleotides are TGTGCCACCAGCAGAGGGCCAGGGAACAATCAGCCCCAGCATTTT. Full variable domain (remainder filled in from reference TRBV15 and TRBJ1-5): DAMVIQNPRYQVTQFGKPVTLSCSQTLNHNVMYWYQQKSSQAPKLLFHYYDKDFNNEADTPDNFQSRRPNTSFCFLDIRSPGLGDTAMYLCATSRGPGNNQPQHFGDGTRLSIL.